This TCR beta chain comes out of a study of PD-L1 blockade in urothelial cancer. Overall study context: Starting in the mid-2010s, patients were given atezolizumab (1,200 mg intravenously every 3 weeks). Patients with male sex and bladder-origin urothelial cancer accounted for about 85% of the 29 enrolled. Counts from blood samples showed a median of roughly 140,000 T cells. Whole-study results and caveats: In blood sampled pretreatment, TCR clonality below the median predicted better survival.

This clone was picked up one time. Antigen specificity is unknown. TCRdb's table, derived via immunoSEQ multiplex PCR, lists solely in-frame clones and lacks some. The profile shows 40,000 to 60,000 clones, 79% of them singletons. Time point denoted: pretreatment peripheral blood. V was cut by 5 bases and J by 0 bases, with 16 bases left in between. Germline CDR1 SEHNR, CDR2 FQNEAQ (reference sequence). The CDR3 runs to 16 residues. This TCR derives from a man between 70 and 80 years old with urothelial cancer. The chain combines TRBV7-9 with TRBJ2-5, with a possible D match to TRBD2 (7 bases). The specimen was PBMCs, collected around atezolizumab (anti-PD-L1) treatment. The CDR3 is CASSPGGPTYQETQYF. DNA for the CDR3: TGTGCCAGCAGCCCCGGGGGGCCAACTTACCAAGAGACCCAGTACTTC.